Listed below are T cell receptor beta chains from one sample, sequenced in a study of blood T cell repertoires in COVID-19. The protocol was immunoSEQ multiplex PCR, while the TCRdb copy is restricted to in-frame clones and leaves out a portion. The sample has about 260,000 clones, 83% seen once. The sample was peripheral blood. These TCRs come from a woman in her forties or fifties who had recovered from COVID-19. Both conserved end residues are part of each CDR3. A D gene is named only where the DNA matches it firmly. Clone size is stated in some rows and not others, as once, few, many or a class when expanded.

TRBJ2-1	NA	TRBV7-8	once	TGTGCCAGCAGCTTAGTGGGCGAGCAGTTCTTC	CASSLVGEQFF
TRBJ1-1	TRBD1	TRBV2	few	TGTGCCAGCAAGATAAACTTTAACCGGGACAGGAGACAAAACACTGAAGCTTTCTTT	CASKINFNRDRRQNTEAFF
TRBJ2-1	TRBD2	TRBV3-1/TRBV3-2	NA	TGTGCCAGCAGCCAAGATTTGACTAGCGGGGGGTTCAATGAGCAGTTCTTC	CASSQDLTSGGFNEQFF
TRBJ2-7	NA	TRBV7-2	NA	TGTGCCAGCAGCTTAGGAGGAAGGTGGGTGTCCTTT	CASSLGGRWVSF
TRBJ1-3	NA	TRBV29-1	NA	TGCAGCGTCGAGCCGGAACGGGGGGCCTCCCCTTATTTT	CSVEPERGASPYF
TRBJ1-2	NA	TRBV9	NA	TGTGCCAGCAGCCGCACCGGGGTGGAGTATGGCTACACCTTC	CASSRTGVEYGYTF
TRBJ2-1	TRBD2	TRBV11-2	NA	TGTGCCAGCAGCTCGTTTCTAGCGGCCAAGCTGCCCTCCTACAATGAGCAGTTCTTC	CASSSFLAAKLPSYNEQFF
TRBJ2-3	TRBD2	TRBV4-3	NA	TGCGCCAGCAGCCTGCGGACTAGCGGTTCAGGAGATACGCAGTATTTT	CASSLRTSGSGDTQYF
TRBJ1-2	NA	TRBV24-1	NA	TGTGCCACCAGTGATAAGCAGGGCCGGGGCTACACCTTC	CATSDKQGRGYTF
TRBJ2-1	TRBD1	TRBV18	NA	TGTGCCAGCTCACCAAGACAGGGGGGTAACAATGAGCAGTTCTTC	CASSPRQGGNNEQFF
TRBJ2-5	TRBD2	TRBV6-2/TRBV6-3	NA	TGTGCCAGCAGTTTCCACGGGGGGGGCCCGGGGGAGACCCAGTACTTC	CASSFHGGGPGETQYF
TRBJ2-6	NA	TRBV28	once	TGTGCCAGCAAGCTCACCCCAGGGGGGAAGGACGTCCTGACTTTC	CASKLTPGGKDVLTF
TRBJ1-6	NA	TRBV2	NA	TGTGCCAGCACAGGGGATAATTCACCCCTCCACTTT	CASTGDNSPLHF
TRBJ1-1	TRBD1	TRBV7-9	NA	TGTGCCAGCAGCTTAGGGACAGGGAACACTGAAGCTTTCTTT	CASSLGTGNTEAFF
TRBJ1-2	NA	TRBV7-2	NA	TGTGCCAGCAGATTAGCAGCCACCTATGGCTACACCTTC	CASRLAATYGYTF
TRBJ1-4	TRBD1	TRBV19	many	TGTGCCAGTACAGGGGGACAGGGAGGTGAAAAACTGTTTTTT	CASTGGQGGEKLFF
TRBJ1-2	NA	TRBV7-3	few	TGTGCCAGCAGCTCGCATCGGACAGCGCACACCTTC	CASSSHRTAHTF
TRBJ2-5	NA	TRBV6-5	NA	TGTGCCAGCAGTTACATCGGGGGGAGGGGGCAAGAGACCCAGTACTTC	CASSYIGGRGQETQYF
TRBJ1-5	NA	TRBV28	NA	TGTGCCAGCAGAAGACAGATCAATCAGCCCCAGCATTTT	CASRRQINQPQHF
TRBJ1-2	TRBD1	TRBV7-3	NA	TGTGCCAGCAGCGCCGGACAGGGCGGTGGCTACACCTTC	CASSAGQGGGYTF
TRBJ2-2	NA	TRBV3-1/TRBV3-2	NA	TGTGCCAGCCGACTGCTTAGGACACATACCGGGGAGCTGTTTTTT	CASRLLRTHTGELFF
TRBJ1-2	NA	TRBV21-1	many	TGTGCCAGCAGCAATTGGCAGTCATTCTATGGCTACACCTTC	CASSNWQSFYGYTF
TRBJ1-5	NA	TRBV27	NA	TGTGCCAGCAGTTTTGGGGGAACAGGGAGTCAGCCCCAGCATTTT	CASSFGGTGSQPQHF
TRBJ2-2	NA	TRBV6-5	once	TGTGCCAGCCGGCCGGGGTTTTCGAACACCGGGGAGCTGTTTTTT	CASRPGFSNTGELFF
TRBJ2-4	TRBD2	TRBV28	NA	TGTGCCAGCTCCCCTAGCGGGAGTGTAAACATTCAGTACTTC	CASSPSGSVNIQYF
TRBJ1-4	NA	TRBV4-3	NA	TGCGCCAGCAGCCGGGCGGGCGGATCTAATGAAAAACTGTTTTTT	CASSRAGGSNEKLFF
TRBJ1-2	NA	TRBV28	NA	TGTGCCAGCAGTTCTCCGGTTAGGGGGGGATCGGGTGGCTACACCTTC	CASSSPVRGGSGGYTF
TRBJ2-2	NA	TRBV4-3	NA	TGCGCCAGCACCTCGTCCTGGGCGGGCCACACCGGGGAGCTGTTTTTT	CASTSSWAGHTGELFF
TRBJ1-1	NA	TRBV27	NA	TGTGCCAGTCATAAACAGGCTCGGACTGAAGCTTTCTTT	CASHKQARTEAFF
TRBJ2-2	NA	TRBV19	few	TGTGCCAGTAGACATAGGACTAACACCGGGGAGCTGTTTTTT	CASRHRTNTGELFF
TRBJ2-2	NA	TRBV5-4	NA	TGTGCCAGCAGCTTAGCAATCACCGGGGAGCTGTTTTTT	CASSLAITGELFF
TRBJ1-3	NA	TRBV19	NA	TGTGCCAGTAGCCTGGACAGCAATTCTGGAAACACCATATATTTT	CASSLDSNSGNTIYF
TRBJ2-4	NA	TRBV6-2/TRBV6-3	once	TGTGCCAGCAGTTACGAGCTAGACATTCAGTACTTC	CASSYELDIQYF
TRBJ2-1	TRBD2	TRBV5-5	once	TGTGCCAGCAGCGGACTAGCGGGAGAGGCGTACAATGAGCAGTTCTTC	CASSGLAGEAYNEQFF
TRBJ1-5	TRBD1	TRBV27	NA	TGTGCCAGCAGTCGAAACCCAACAGGGGTTGGGGCCAATCAGCCCCAGCATTTT	CASSRNPTGVGANQPQHF
TRBJ1-3	NA	TRBV13	NA	TGTGCCAGCAGCGACTATGGGGAAACCTCTGGAAACACCATATATTTT	CASSDYGETSGNTIYF
TRBJ1-1	TRBD1	TRBV7-2	once	TGTGCCAGCAGCAGACAGGGGAAAACTGAAGCTTTCTTT	CASSRQGKTEAFF
TRBJ2-2	TRBD2	TRBV5-1	NA	TGCGCCAGCAGCTTTTTACTAGCGGGGAACACCGGGGAGCTGTTTTTT	CASSFLLAGNTGELFF
TRBJ1-2	TRBD1	TRBV24-1	NA	TGTGCCACCAGTGACCCGGGACAGGGTTACGGCTACACCTTC	CATSDPGQGYGYTF
TRBJ2-1	NA	TRBV28	NA	TGTGCCAGCAGTCCGAGTAGCTCCTACAATGAGCAGTTCTTC	CASSPSSSYNEQFF
TRBJ1-1	NA	TRBV7-6	NA	TGTGCCAGCAGCTCAGACATGAACACTGAAGCTTTCTTT	CASSSDMNTEAFF
TRBJ1-2	NA	TRBV7-9	NA	TGTGCCAGCAGCTCCTCAAGGACAGTGACTAACTATGGCTACACCTTC	CASSSSRTVTNYGYTF
TRBJ2-3	NA	TRBV6-5	NA	TGTGCCAGCAGTCCCGTGCGGACTAGCACAGATACGCAGTATTTT	CASSPVRTSTDTQYF
TRBJ1-2	TRBD1	TRBV28	NA	TGTGCCAGCAGACCGACAGGGAACTATGGCTACACCTTC	CASRPTGNYGYTF
TRBJ1-5	TRBD1	TRBV28	NA	TGTGCCAGCAGTTTCCTCAATCGACAGGGCCGTCCATGGAGTAGCAATCAGCCCCAGCATTTT	CASSFLNRQGRPWSSNQPQHF